One and the same sample provided the 18 T cell receptor beta chains below, sequenced in a study of multiple sclerosis patients with progressive multifocal leukoencephalopathy. Clones were sequenced by immunoSEQ multiplex PCR, and TCRdb holds only the in-frame ones, with some missing. This sample has 25,000 to 35,000 clones, with around 92% found just once. Sample time point: more than five months of natalizumab therapy. The sample was PBMCs, taken from a patient treated with natalizumab. The receptor set was obtained from a human donor with multiple sclerosis.

As DNA, the CDR3 is TGTGCCAGCAGCTTAGGACAGCCCTACGAGCAGTACTTC. Translation: CASSLGQPYEQYF. V is TRBV7-9 and J is TRBJ2-7, with D possibly matching TRBD1 (5 bases). Germline values: CDR1 SEHNR, CDR2 FQNEAQ (reference sequence). V gave up 1 base and J gave up 2 bases, with 6 bases separating them. The length of the CDR3 is 13 residues.

The rearrangement uses TRBV5-4 and TRBJ2-1; D possibly corresponds to TRBD1 (5 bases). The CDR3 is made up of 15 amino acids. The germline CDR1 and CDR2 sequences are SGHNT and YYREEE (reference sequence). Trimming took 4 bases from V and 0 from J, leaving 11 bases between them. DNA for the CDR3: TGTGCCAGCAGCCCCCAGGGCGACTCCTACAATGAGCAGTTCTTC. Residues: CASSPQGDSYNEQFF.

The CDR3 region has the DNA TGTGCCAGCAGGGGCAGGACCCACCCCTTGGACACTGAAGCTTTCTTT. Its protein product is CASRGRTHPLDTEAFF. V gene TRBV2 combines with J gene TRBJ1-1; no firm D call. Trimming pared 6 bases from V and 3 bases from J, leaving 20 bases between. Germline V gene lookup returns CDR1 SNHLY and CDR2 FYNNEI. This CDR3 contains 16 residues.

The V gene is TRBV27, the J gene TRBJ2-7; 7 nucleotides line up with TRBD1. The V gene's germline CDR1 is MNHEY and CDR2 SMNVEV (reference sequence). Trimming removed 6 bases from V and 5 bases from J; junction bases left unmatched: 10. There are 14 residues in the CDR3. As DNA, the CDR3 is TGTGCCAGCAGAGGACAGGCCCTCCCACACGAGCAGTACTTC. Translating gives CASRGQALPHEQYF.

The CDR3: CASSRGAGRVNEQFF. The CDR3 DNA follows: TGTGCCAGCAGCAGGGGGGCAGGAAGGGTTAATGAGCAGTTCTTC. The chain uses TRBV6-5 and TRBJ2-1; possible D gene TRBD1, 7 bases. Trimming removed 6 bases at V and 7 bases at J, with 19 bases between. Per the germline V gene, CDR1 is MNHEY and CDR2 is SVGAGI. The CDR3 length is 15 residues.

The chain couples TRBV2 to TRBJ2-3; a possible D gene is TRBD2 (6 bases). The CDR3 covers 15 residues. The germline V gene encodes CDR1 SNHLY and CDR2 FYNNEI. Trimming stripped 2 bases from V and 2 bases from J, with 11 bases between. This CDR3 is CASSEPRGNTDTQYF. The CDR3 nucleotides read TGTGCCAGCAGTGAACCCCGGGGGAACACAGATACGCAGTATTTT.

This chain connects TRBV2 to TRBJ1-2; 8 nucleotides match TRBD1. The trim removed 3 bases at V and 5 bases at J, leaving 5 bases unmatched. This CDR3 has 14 amino acids. Looked up from germline, CDR1 is SNHLY and CDR2 is FYNNEI. CDR3 nucleotides: TGTGCCAGCAGTGACGCGGACAGGGTGTATGGCTACACCTTC. Translated, it gives CASSDADRVYGYTF.

The chain uses TRBV5-8 and TRBJ2-1; D is undetermined. V dropped 0 bases and J dropped 5 bases, with 12 bases sitting between them. This CDR3 spans 15 amino acids. Germline CDR1 reads SGHTS; CDR2 reads YDEGEE. CDR3 amino acids: CASSLVVRVDNEQFF. CDR3 DNA: TGTGCCAGCAGCTTGGTCGTCCGGGTTGACAATGAGCAGTTCTTC.

This chain uses TRBV29-1 with TRBJ1-2, with TRBD1 matching over 9 bases. Germline V gene data show CDR1 as SQVTM and CDR2 as ANQGSEA. CDR3 length equals 12 residues. The V and J ends lost 6 bases and 4 bases, in that order; junction bases with no gene match: 3. DNA for the CDR3: TGCAGCGTAGCGGGACAGGGCTATGGCTACACCTTC. This encodes CSVAGQGYGYTF.

The V gene is TRBV5-4, the J gene TRBJ2-2; D unclear. The germline V gene encodes CDR1 SGHNT and CDR2 YYREEE (reference sequence). The V end lost 7 bases, the J end lost 5 bases, and 12 bases lay between the germline ends. The CDR3 has 13 residues. CDR3 loop: CASSKEGTGELFF. CDR3 coding DNA: TGTGCCAGCTCCAAGGAAGGGACCGGGGAGCTGTTTTTT.

The genes are TRBV7-9 and TRBJ1-2; D call uncertain. This CDR3 region has 13 residues. The ends were cut back, 2 bases at V and 6 bases at J, with 10 bases in the middle. Germline loops: CDR1 SEHNR, CDR2 FQNEAQ (reference sequence). The CDR3 bases are TGTGCCAGCAGCTTAAGGCTAATCGATGGCTACACCTTC. This encodes CASSLRLIDGYTF. The full variable domain, its missing parts supplied by reference TRBV7-9 and TRBJ1-2, is DTGVSQNPRHKITKRGQNVTFRCDPISEHNRLYWYRQTLGQGPEFLTYFQNEAQLEKSRLLSDRFSAERPKGSFSTLEIQRTEQGDSAMYLCASSLRLIDGYTFGSGTRLTVV.

The chain is built from TRBV11-1 and TRBJ1-1; D remains unclear. The V end was cut by 1 base, the J end by 1 base, with 7 bases between. There are 14 residues in the CDR3. The germline V gene has CDR1 SGHAT and CDR2 FQDESV (reference sequence). In DNA, the CDR3 is TGTGCCAGCAGCTTAGGAGGCGGGAACACTGAAGCTTTCTTT. Its protein product is CASSLGGGNTEAFF. The full variable domain, in which reference TRBV11-1 and TRBJ1-1 provide the parts outside the CDR3, is EAEVAQSPRYKITEKSQAVAFWCDPISGHATLYWYRQILGQGPELLVQFQDESVVDDSQLPKDRFSAERLKGVDSTLKIQPAELGDSAMYLCASSLGGGNTEAFFGQGTRLTVV.

The V call is TRBV5-6, the J call TRBJ2-3; 8 bases fit TRBD1. The trim removed 4 bases at V and 13 bases at J, leaving 8 bases unmatched. The CDR3 has 12 residues. Germline lookup yields CDR1 SGHDT and CDR2 YYEEEE. DNA for the CDR3: TGTGCCAGCAGCCCAATGGGACAGGCGGAGTATTTT. It encodes CASSPMGQAEYF.

The count of this clone is one. This chain joins TRBV9 and TRBJ2-5; D unresolved. The end of the DNA fits TRBJ2-7 better, so the J call may be wrong. The length of the CDR3 is 12 residues. CDR1 and CDR2 (germline): SGDLS, YYNGEE. The CDR3 DNA reads as TGTGCCAGCAGCGTAGGCGGTAGCGAGCAGTACTTC. This gives the protein CASSVGGSEQYF.

This clone was detected a few times. The chain recombines TRBV5-1 with TRBJ2-1; 11 bases are shared with TRBD2. This CDR3 spans 16 amino acids. Per the germline V gene, CDR1 is SGHRS and CDR2 is YFSETQ. Unmatched junction bases numbered 10, after V lost 3 bases and J lost 8 bases. The CDR3 DNA is TGCGCCAGCAGCTACGGGACTAGCGGATGGGGGGATGAGCAGTTCTTC. As protein: CASSYGTSGWGDEQFF.

The sample holds one count of this clone. The chain links TRBV4-3 to TRBJ2-7, with a possible D match to TRBD1 (6 bases). Germline V gives CDR1 LGHNA, CDR2 YSLEER. The CDR3 totals 16 residues. V was cut by 0 bases and J by 2 bases, with 14 bases left in between. The CDR3 coding sequence is TGCGCCAGCAGCCAAGATCTTAGGGGGTCCGCCTACGAGCAGTACTTC. Translating gives CASSQDLRGSAYEQYF.

This clone was detected once. The V call is TRBV4-3, the J call TRBJ2-6; D gene uncertain. Trimming removed 1 base at V and 1 base at J, with 8 bases between. The V gene's germline CDR1 is LGHNA and CDR2 YSLEER. This CDR3 region has 16 residues. The chain's CDR3 is CASSQAPHSGANVLTF. For the CDR3, the DNA is TGCGCCAGCAGCCAAGCGCCGCATTCTGGGGCCAACGTCCTGACTTTC.

This chain connects TRBV4-2 to TRBJ2-6, with D possibly TRBD2 on 6 matching bases. Germline CDR1 LGHNA, CDR2 YNFKEQ. CDR3 length: 18 amino acids. V was pared by 0 bases and J by 1 base, with 13 bases between. The CDR3 DNA sequence: TGTGCCAGCAGCCAAGATAACCGGGAGACTTCTGGGGCCAACGTCCTGACTTTC. Protein: CASSQDNRETSGANVLTF.